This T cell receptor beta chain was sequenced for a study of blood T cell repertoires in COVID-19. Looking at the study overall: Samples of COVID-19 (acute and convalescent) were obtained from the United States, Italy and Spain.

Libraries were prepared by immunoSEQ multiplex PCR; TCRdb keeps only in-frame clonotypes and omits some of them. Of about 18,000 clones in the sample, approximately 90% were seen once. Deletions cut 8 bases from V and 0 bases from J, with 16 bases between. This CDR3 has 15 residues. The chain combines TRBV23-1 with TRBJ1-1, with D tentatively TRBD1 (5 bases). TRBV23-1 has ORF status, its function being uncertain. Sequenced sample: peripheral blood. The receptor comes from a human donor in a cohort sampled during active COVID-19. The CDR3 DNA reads TGCGCCAGCCCCGAGACAGTGAAATTGAACACTGAAGCTTTCTTT. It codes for CASPETVKLNTEAFF.